The present T cell receptor beta chain was sequenced within a study of CD8+ T cells in alopecia areata. Overall study: Oral tofacitinib (5 to 10 mg twice daily) was administered to treated patients.

Lesional scalp punch biopsies and peripheral blood came from alopecia areata patients. Reverse transcribed after extraction, RNA yielded cDNA as the sequencing template. The table came from immunoSEQ multiplex PCR; TCRdb's copy has only in-frame clones and leaves some out. Of fewer than 80,000 clones in the sample, roughly three fifths are singletons; the top ten hold roughly a sixth. Study-level findings and limits: Scalp sample sequencing also detects resident alphabeta T cells of normal skin. Especially in alopecia totalis/universalis, lesional scalp showed greater clonality than normal scalp did.

This clone was picked up a small number of times. Its specificity is not known. The CDR3 extends over 15 amino acids. CDR1 is LNHDA and CDR2 is SQIVND in the germline V gene (reference sequence). Trimming removed 5 bases from V and 0 bases from J, with 11 bases in between. The sample consisted of CD8+ T cells sorted from blood, taken at week 0. This receptor was obtained from a human donor with alopecia areata. The V gene is TRBV19, the J gene TRBJ2-1; D may match TRBD1 or TRBD2 (5 bases each). The chain's CDR3 is CASSYWGSSYNEQFF. In nucleotides, the CDR3 is TGTGCCAGTAGTTATTGGGGGTCCTCCTACAATGAGCAGTTCTTC.